These T cell receptor beta chains were read from a single sample in a study of beta chain features in type 1 diabetes. Profiling relied on immunoSEQ multiplex PCR, and the TCRdb table lists in-frame clones only, not all of them. The data show hundreds of thousands of clones, about a tenth seen once. Sequenced sample: central memory CD4+ T cells from blood. The receptors were sampled from a man aged 25 to 45 with type 1 diabetes. Each CDR3 is given with its conserved first and last residue. The D gene is left open where the match is weak. Expanded clones get a size class; other rows say once, few or many, or leave the size out.

v_gene: TRBV27; d_gene: -; abundance: -; j_gene: TRBJ2-5; CDR3nt: TGTGCCAGCAGTTTGACAGGAGAGACCCAGTACTTC; CDR3aa: CASSLTGETQYF
v_gene: TRBV19; d_gene: -; abundance: -; j_gene: TRBJ2-2; CDR3nt: TGTGCCAGTAGTAGGTACAGTAACACCGGGGAGCTGTTTTTT; CDR3aa: CASSRYSNTGELFF
v_gene: TRBV11-2; d_gene: -; abundance: few; j_gene: TRBJ1-1; CDR3nt: TGTGCCAGCAGCTTAGTAAGTGCTCTGACTGAAGCTTTCTTT; CDR3aa: CASSLVSALTEAFF
v_gene: TRBV7-2; d_gene: -; abundance: -; j_gene: TRBJ2-4; CDR3nt: TGTGCCAGCAGCTTAGACTCTCTAGACAAAAACATTCAGTACTTC; CDR3aa: CASSLDSLDKNIQYF
v_gene: TRBV18; d_gene: -; abundance: few; j_gene: TRBJ1-5; CDR3nt: TGTGCCAGCTCCCCGAATCCAGTGAGCTCTAATCAGCCCCAGCATTTT; CDR3aa: CASSPNPVSSNQPQHF
v_gene: TRBV27; d_gene: -; abundance: many; j_gene: TRBJ2-5; CDR3nt: TGTGCCAGCAGTTACCGAGGGTGGGGGCAAGAGACCCAGTACTTC; CDR3aa: CASSYRGWGQETQYF
v_gene: TRBV7-7; d_gene: -; abundance: -; j_gene: TRBJ2-5; CDR3nt: TGTGCTAGCAGCTTCTCTGGCGAGACCCAGTACTTC; CDR3aa: CASSFSGETQYF
v_gene: TRBV27; d_gene: -; abundance: -; j_gene: TRBJ2-1; CDR3nt: TGTGCCAGCGGCAATCCTAGGGAGCAGTTCTTC; CDR3aa: CASGNPREQFF
v_gene: TRBV2; d_gene: TRBD1; abundance: few; j_gene: TRBJ1-5; CDR3nt: TGTGCCAGCACCGATGACAGGGGTCAGCCCCAGCATTTT; CDR3aa: CASTDDRGQPQHF
v_gene: TRBV7-2; d_gene: -; abundance: few; j_gene: TRBJ1-5; CDR3nt: TGTGCCAGCAGCTTAGGGGCGGGTAGCAATCAGCCCCAGCATTTT; CDR3aa: CASSLGAGSNQPQHF
v_gene: TRBV7-9; d_gene: TRBD1; abundance: -; j_gene: TRBJ2-3; CDR3nt: TGTGCCAGCAGCTTAGGAGGACAGGGTTGGTCAGATACGCAGTATTTT; CDR3aa: CASSLGGQGWSDTQYF
v_gene: TRBV7-9; d_gene: -; abundance: many; j_gene: TRBJ2-3; CDR3nt: TGTGCCAGCAGCGAAGGTGGACACATCACAGATACGCAGTATTTT; CDR3aa: CASSEGGHITDTQYF
v_gene: TRBV7-9; d_gene: -; abundance: few; j_gene: TRBJ1-1; CDR3nt: TGTGCCAGCAGCTTAGAGCTGAACACTGAAGCTTTCTTT; CDR3aa: CASSLELNTEAFF
v_gene: TRBV7-7; d_gene: -; abundance: few; j_gene: TRBJ1-5; CDR3nt: TGTGCTAGCAGCTTAGCCAGGGATCAGCCCCAGCATTTT; CDR3aa: CASSLARDQPQHF
v_gene: TRBV4-1; d_gene: -; abundance: -; j_gene: TRBJ1-1; CDR3nt: TGCGCCAGCAGCCCCCGGGAAGGTGGCACTGAAGCTTTCTTT; CDR3aa: CASSPREGGTEAFF
v_gene: TRBV10-3; d_gene: TRBD1; abundance: -; j_gene: TRBJ2-6; CDR3nt: TGTGCCATCAGTGGATCGGACAGGGGGCGGACTGGGGCCAACGTCCTGACTTTC; CDR3aa: CAISGSDRGRTGANVLTF
v_gene: TRBV6-6; d_gene: -; abundance: few; j_gene: TRBJ1-2; CDR3nt: TGTGCCAGCAGTTTGGCTGGGCTCGGCTACACCTTC; CDR3aa: CASSLAGLGYTF
v_gene: TRBV10-3; d_gene: -; abundance: -; j_gene: TRBJ1-1; CDR3nt: TGTGCCACCCAAACAGTCGGCATGCGGGTGGGAACTGAAGCTTTCTTT; CDR3aa: CATQTVGMRVGTEAFF
v_gene: TRBV2; d_gene: -; abundance: -; j_gene: TRBJ2-4; CDR3nt: TGTGCCAGCAGTGTCGGAGGAATCAAAAACATTCAGTACTTC; CDR3aa: CASSVGGIKNIQYF
v_gene: TRBV5-1; d_gene: TRBD1; abundance: few; j_gene: TRBJ1-5; CDR3nt: TGCGCCAGCAGCATTAGGACAGGGGAACAGCCCCAGCATTTT; CDR3aa: CASSIRTGEQPQHF